The 30 T cell receptor beta chains in this list originate from one sample, sequenced in a study of naive and memory T cell subsets. Both TRBC1 and TRBC2 were covered by a beta constant-region primer of two equimolar oligonucleotides. Ligated cDNA was amplified by four rounds of PCR with nested alpha and beta constant-region primers and SP2. In TCRdb, the UMI-ligation and nested PCR reads were re-called with MiXCR into one record per CDR3 protein. Among approximately 2,700 distinct CDR3 sequences listed, roughly 4.8% were seen once. The material sequenced was CD4+ TEMRA cells from blood. Sample subset: effector memory re-expressing CD45RA, CD45RA+ CD27-. The source of these receptors is a human donor in good health.

This clonotype is classed as medium-sized (0.01 to 0.1%). The CDR3 spells CASSLLVSRGSLITDTQYF. The CDR3 DNA is TGTGCCAGCAGTTTGCTAGTCTCGCGGGGCAGCCTAATTACAGATACGCAGTATTTT. This chain links TRBV27 with TRBJ2-3; the D gene is possibly TRBD2 (6 bases). Germline V gene sequence: CDR1 MNHEY, CDR2 SMNVEV (reference sequence). The CDR3 runs to 19 residues. V was cut by 3 bases and J by 3 bases, with 25 bases left in between.

By frequency in the sample, this clonotype is medium-sized. This chain joins TRBV11-2 and TRBJ2-1; the D is unclear. There are 12 residues in the CDR3. Germline CDR1 and CDR2: SGHAT and FQNNGV. V was cut by 2 bases and J by 8 bases, with 7 bases left in between. CDR3 DNA sequence: TGTGCCAGCAGCTTAACGGGCTATGAGCAGTTCTTC. Its protein product is CASSLTGYEQFF. Full variable domain (missing parts from reference TRBV11-2 and TRBJ2-1): EAGVAQSPRYKIIEKRQSVAFWCNPISGHATLYWYQQILGQGPKLLIQFQNNGVVDDSQLPKDRFSAERLKGVDSTLKIQPAKLEDSAVYLCASSLTGYEQFFGPGTRLTVL.

This clonotype occurred many times. The chain employs TRBV28 and TRBJ2-2; D call uncertain. The CDR3 length is 17 residues. The V end lost 3 bases, the J end lost 4 bases, and 18 bases lay between the germline ends. Germline V gives CDR1 MDHEN, CDR2 SYDVKM. The CDR3 sequence: CASSFYVLGSSTGELFF. CDR3 coding DNA: TGTGCCAGCAGTTTTTATGTCCTCGGCAGTTCCACCGGGGAGCTGTTTTTT.

This clonotype was detected ten times or more. This chain links TRBV28 with TRBJ2-4, with a possible D match to TRBD1 (6 bases). This CDR3 spans 16 amino acids. Germline CDR1 is MDHEN and CDR2 is SYDVKM. V lost 2 bases and J 0 bases, leaving 11 bases between the germline ends. CDR3 DNA sequence: TGTGCCAGCAGTTTACGGCAGGGGAAAGCCAAAAACATTCAGTACTTC. This translates into CASSLRQGKAKNIQYF.

This clonotype was picked up many times. The V call is TRBV3-1, the J call TRBJ2-7; D might be TRBD2 (5 bases). V lost 3 bases, J lost 0 bases, and 9 bases lay in between. The CDR3 covers 14 residues. CDR1 is LGHDT and CDR2 is YNNKEL in the germline V gene (reference sequence). The CDR3 here is CASSHRGSSYEQYF. CDR3 sequence (DNA): TGTGCCAGCAGCCACCGCGGGTCCTCCTACGAGCAGTACTTC.

In its sample, this clonotype was seen many times. The genes are TRBV6-2 or TRBV6-3 and TRBJ2-1; 8 bases match TRBD2. The CDR3 covers 15 residues. CDR1 and CDR2 from the germline V gene are MNHEY and SVGEGT. The V gene end was trimmed by 2 bases and the J gene end by 7 bases; junction bases not matched to a gene: 7. For the CDR3, the DNA is TGTGCCAGCAGTTACCCCCCCGGGAGGGTTAATGAGCAGTTCTTC. Translating gives CASSYPPGRVNEQFF.

This clonotype was counted at least ten times. The chain has TRBV6-2 or TRBV6-3 and TRBJ2-1; D assignment may be TRBD1 or TRBD2 (5 bases each). The V gene's germline CDR1 is MNHEY and CDR2 SVGEGT. The CDR3 is 15 amino acids. With 0 bases removed from V and 10 bases from J, the gap between germline ends came to 16 bases. The DNA of the CDR3 is TGTGCCAGCAGTTACTCCAGCCTCAAGGGACGGGAGCAGTTCTTC. Translated, it gives CASSYSSLKGREQFF.

This clonotype has at least ten counts. The chain is built from TRBV18 and TRBJ1-4, with D possibly being TRBD1 (6 bases). This CDR3 has 18 residues. V shed 0 bases and J shed 3 bases, with 17 bases lying between them. CDR1 and CDR2 (germline): KGHSH, LQKENI. The CDR3 DNA is TGTGCCAGCTCACCACCGAATATCAACAGGGTCGCTAATGAAAAACTGTTTTTT. Its translation: CASSPPNINRVANEKLFF.

Many counts were recorded for this clonotype. The V gene is TRBV5-1, the J gene TRBJ1-2; perhaps TRBD1 as D (5 bases). The V end was cut by 4 bases, the J end by 3 bases, with 16 bases between. This CDR3 region has 15 residues. Looked up from germline, CDR1 is SGHRS and CDR2 is YFSETQ. CDR3 nucleotide sequence: TGCGCCAGCAGCACGCGGACACCAAGGCACTATGGCTACACCTTC. Protein: CASSTRTPRHYGYTF.

The sample holds many counts of this clonotype. CDR3 DNA: TGCAGTGCTAGAGGTCCCGGGACAGGGGGCACAGAGACCCAGTACTTC. This encodes CSARGPGTGGTETQYF. This chain uses TRBV20-1 with TRBJ2-5, with TRBD1 identical over 12 bases. The J segment lost 4 bases and the V segment lost 1 base, leaving 7 bases of the junction unmatched. The CDR3 length is 16 residues. The germline V gene encodes CDR1 DFQATT and CDR2 SNEGSKA (reference sequence).

This clonotype is labeled as medium-sized (0.01 to 0.1%). The chain couples TRBV7-6 to TRBJ2-1; 8 nucleotides agree with TRBD2. The V and J ends lost 5 bases and 12 bases, in that order; junction bases with no gene match: 9. This CDR3 is built from 13 residues. Germline lookup yields CDR1 SGHVS and CDR2 FNYEAQ. The CDR3 DNA sequence: TGTGCCAGCAGCCCTCGAGCGGGAGTCGGGCAGTTCTTC. Protein: CASSPRAGVGQFF.

At least ten counts were recorded for this clonotype. The CDR3 DNA sequence: TGTGCCTCATCCCAAGACAGGGCTGGGAAACAGTTCTTC. This encodes CASSQDRAGKQFF. The gene calls are TRBV30 and TRBJ2-1; 7 nucleotides match TRBD1. J gave up 13 bases and V 7 bases, and 16 bases lay outside the gene matches. From germline, CDR1 is GTSNPN and CDR2 SVGIG (reference sequence). The CDR3 is made up of 13 amino acids. The full variable domain, rest sourced from reference TRBV30 and TRBJ2-1, is SQTIHQWPATLVQPVGSPLSLECTVEGTSNPNLYWYRQAAGRGLQLLFYSVGIGQISSEVPQNLSASRPQDRQFILSSKKLLLSDSGFYLCASSQDRAGKQFFGPGTRLTVL.

This clonotype was counted many times. The V and J genes are TRBV6-6 and TRBJ2-3; TRBD1 is a possible D gene (7 bases). V lost 0 bases and J 2 bases, leaving 18 bases between the germline ends. The CDR3 consists of 18 residues. CDR1 MNHNY and CDR2 SVGAGI come from the germline V gene (reference sequence). This CDR3 is CASSYSGGQMILTDTQYF. For the CDR3, the DNA is TGTGCCAGCAGTTACTCCGGGGGACAGATGATACTCACAGATACGCAGTATTTT.

This clonotype was seen many times. CDR3 bases: TGCGCCAGCAGCCCAGGGCGGACGAACACTGAAGCTTTCTTT. It codes for CASSPGRTNTEAFF. The chain has TRBV5-1 and TRBJ1-1; tentative D call: TRBD1 (5 bases). The CDR3 is made up of 14 amino acids. In germline, CDR1 is SGHRS, CDR2 YFSETQ. The germline V and J ends were trimmed by 4 bases and 1 base, with 11 bases remaining between them.

This clonotype came up many times. The chain combines TRBV20-1 with TRBJ2-4; 10 positions match TRBD2. Germline CDR1 and CDR2: DFQATT and SNEGSKA (reference sequence). The trim removed 1 base at V and 15 bases at J, leaving 9 bases unmatched. The CDR3 has 13 residues. Here the CDR3 DNA reads TGCAGTGCTAGAGTACAGACTAGCGGGCCAGGGTACTTC. It specifies CSARVQTSGPGYF.

J is TRBJ2-2 and V is TRBV3-1; the D is unclear. The CDR3 has 14 amino acids. From germline, CDR1 is LGHDT and CDR2 YNNKEL (reference sequence). V lost 0 bases and J lost 7, with 9 bases in between. The CDR3: CASSQERRYGELFF. CDR3 in DNA: TGTGCCAGCAGCCAAGAACGAAGGTACGGGGAGCTGTTTTTT.

This clonotype occurred many times. J is TRBJ1-1 and V is TRBV7-3, with TRBD1 identical over 9 bases. The CDR3 extends over 15 amino acids. V lost 5 bases and J lost 5; bases outside the gene matches: 9. Germline V gene lookup returns CDR1 SGHTA and CDR2 FQGTGA. The CDR3 DNA follows: TGTGCCAGCAGCCCCTATGACAGGGGGAAGACTGAAGCTTTCTTT. Translation gives CASSPYDRGKTEAFF.

This clonotype was seen many times. The chain carries TRBV7-3 and TRBJ2-7; D gene unclear. Deletions cut 2 bases from V and 0 bases from J, with 17 bases between. Per germline, CDR1 SGHTA and CDR2 FQGTGA. The CDR3 is 17 residues long. DNA of the CDR3: TGTGCCAGCAGCTTAGGGCCGGTACTCGGTAGCTCCTACGAGCAGTACTTC. It specifies CASSLGPVLGSSYEQYF.

Judged by abundance, this clonotype is medium-sized. The genes are TRBV29-1 and TRBJ2-7, with D perhaps matching TRBD2 (6 bases). V was pared by 7 bases and J by 0 bases, with 13 bases between. This CDR3 comprises 13 residues. Germline V gives CDR1 SQVTM, CDR2 ANQGSEA. This CDR3 is CSAGSGSSYEQYF. The CDR3 DNA is TGCAGCGCCGGGTCCGGGAGCTCCTACGAGCAGTACTTC.

This clonotype was detected a few times. The chain joins TRBV4-1 to TRBJ2-5; D possibly matches TRBD1 or TRBD2 (5 bases each). CDR3 length equals 14 residues. The V end lost 1 base, the J end lost 2 bases, and 8 bases lay between the germline ends. Per germline, CDR1 MGHRA and CDR2 YSYEKL. This CDR3 is CASSQGGYQETQYF. Written as DNA, the CDR3 is TGCGCCAGCAGCCAAGGGGGGTATCAAGAGACCCAGTACTTC.

Relative to its sample, this clonotype is medium-sized. V is TRBV20-1 and J is TRBJ1-6; 7 bases map to TRBD1. This CDR3 spans 15 amino acids. With V trimmed by 2 bases and J by 6 bases, 7 bases remained unmatched. The V gene's germline CDR1 is DFQATT and CDR2 SNEGSKA (reference sequence). This chain's CDR3 is CSARTRQGPNSPLHF. CDR3 in DNA: TGCAGTGCTAGAACCCGACAGGGTCCTAATTCACCCCTCCACTTT.

In its sample, this clonotype was seen a few times. The chain combines TRBV27 with TRBJ1-6; D is unresolved. Germline lookup yields CDR1 MNHEY and CDR2 SMNVEV (reference sequence). CDR3 size: 14 residues. Trimming stripped 6 bases from V and 7 bases from J, with 13 bases between. CDR3 DNA: TGTGCCAGCAGCGGACGGCAGGAGAATTCACCCCTCCACTTT. Its translation is CASSGRQENSPLHF.

In this sample, this clonotype is medium-sized. V is TRBV29-1 and J is TRBJ1-1; D not certain. Trimming left V 4 bases short and J 9 bases short, with 18 bases between. The CDR3 runs 13 residues. The germline CDR1 and CDR2 sequences are SQVTM and ANQGSEA. Here the CDR3 DNA reads TGCAGCGTTGTGGGAACTTTTTTAGGGAAAGCTTTCTTT. Its translation: CSVVGTFLGKAFF.

V usage is TRBV7-2 and J usage is TRBJ2-3; D unclear. The V gene's germline CDR1 is SGHTA and CDR2 FQGNSA. The CDR3 is 12 residues long. Trimming took 4 bases from V and 2 from J, leaving 4 bases between them. The CDR3 DNA reads TGTGCCAGCAGCTCGTACACAGATACGCAGTATTTT. Amino acid sequence: CASSSYTDTQYF. The whole variable domain, remainder taken from reference TRBV7-2 and TRBJ2-3, is GAGVSQSPSNKVTEKGKDVELRCDPISGHTALYWYRQSLGQGLEFLIYFQGNSAPDKSGLPSDRFSAERTGGSVSTLTIQRTQQEDSAVYLCASSSYTDTQYFGPGTRLTVL.

The V gene is TRBV3-2, the J gene TRBJ1-1; whether TRBD1, the table's D call, matches the DNA was not checked. TRBV3-2 is deemed a pseudogene. This CDR3 is 16 amino acids long. CDR3 in amino acids: CASSQEGDRENTEAFF. The DNA for the CDR3 is TGTGCCAGCAGCCAAGAGGGGGACAGAGAGAACACTGAAGCTTTCTTT.

This clonotype was seen many times. V usage is TRBV3-1 and J usage is TRBJ2-7; TRBD1 or TRBD2 may be the D gene (6 bases each). The CDR3 has 11 amino acids. Germline values: CDR1 LGHDT, CDR2 YNNKEL (reference sequence). The V and J ends lost 3 bases and 9 bases respectively, with 9 bases between them. This CDR3 reads CASSHGGGQYF. The CDR3 region has the DNA TGTGCCAGCAGCCACGGAGGGGGGCAGTACTTC.

This clonotype ranks as medium-sized (0.01 to 0.1%). The CDR3 DNA reads as TGCGCCAGCAGCTTGGTTTCGGGGCTGGTGGGCAATGAGCAGTTCTTC. The encoded protein is CASSLVSGLVGNEQFF. The V gene is TRBV5-1, the J gene TRBJ2-1; D is tentatively TRBD1 or TRBD2 (5 bases each). Germline loops: CDR1 SGHRS, CDR2 YFSETQ. With 0 bases removed from V and 6 bases from J, the gap between germline ends came to 16 bases. The CDR3 contains 16 residues.

This clonotype showed up many times. This rearrangement joins TRBV2 to TRBJ2-4; D is possibly TRBD1 (6 bases). V was cut by 6 bases and J by 3 bases, with 15 bases left in between. The CDR3 has 15 amino acids. Germline lookup yields CDR1 SNHLY and CDR2 FYNNEI. The CDR3 reads CASRDRSYIKNIQYF. As DNA, the CDR3 is TGTGCCAGCAGAGACAGGTCTTACATCAAAAACATTCAGTACTTC. The whole variable domain, filled in from reference TRBV2 and TRBJ2-4, reads EPEVTQTPSHQVTQMGQEVILRCVPISNHLYFYWYRQILGQKVEFLVSFYNNEISEKSEIFDDQFSVERPDGSNFTLKIRSTKLEDSAMYFCASRDRSYIKNIQYFGAGTRLSVL.

The table lists this clonotype with many counts. V usage is TRBV19 and J usage is TRBJ2-1, with D perhaps TRBD1 (6 bases). Trimming stripped 4 bases from V and 0 bases from J, with 10 bases between. The CDR3 contains 15 residues. Germline CDR1 LNHDA, CDR2 SQIVND (reference sequence). The CDR3 sequence is CASSKTGYSYNEQFF. CDR3 sequence (DNA): TGTGCCAGTAGTAAAACAGGGTACTCCTACAATGAGCAGTTCTTC. Filled out from reference TRBV19 and TRBJ2-1, the complete variable domain reads DGGITQSPKYLFRKEGQNVTLSCEQNLNHDAMYWYRQDPGQGLRLIYYSQIVNDFQKGDIAEGYSVSREKKESFPLTVTSAQKNPTAFYLCASSKTGYSYNEQFFGPGTRLTVL.

By proportion, this clonotype is medium-sized. The V and J genes are TRBV18 and TRBJ1-1; D perhaps matches TRBD1 (5 bases). The ends were cut back, 2 bases at V and 7 bases at J, with 17 bases in the middle. The CDR3 spans 15 residues. From germline, CDR1 is KGHSH and CDR2 LQKENI. The CDR3 DNA follows: TGTGCCAGCTCACCAAGGGGTTCGAGTCGCGGTGAAGCTTTCTTT. Amino acids: CASSPRGSSRGEAFF.